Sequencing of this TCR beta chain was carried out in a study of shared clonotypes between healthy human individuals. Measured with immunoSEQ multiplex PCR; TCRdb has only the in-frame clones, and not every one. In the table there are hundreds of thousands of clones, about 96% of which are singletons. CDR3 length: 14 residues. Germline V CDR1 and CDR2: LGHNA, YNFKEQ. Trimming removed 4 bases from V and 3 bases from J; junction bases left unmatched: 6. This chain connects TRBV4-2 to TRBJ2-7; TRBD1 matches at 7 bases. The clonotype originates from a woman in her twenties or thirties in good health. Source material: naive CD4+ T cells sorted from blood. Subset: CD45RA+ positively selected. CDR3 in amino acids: CASSRSRDSYEQYF. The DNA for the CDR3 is TGTGCCAGCAGCCGTTCCCGGGACAGCTACGAGCAGTACTTC.